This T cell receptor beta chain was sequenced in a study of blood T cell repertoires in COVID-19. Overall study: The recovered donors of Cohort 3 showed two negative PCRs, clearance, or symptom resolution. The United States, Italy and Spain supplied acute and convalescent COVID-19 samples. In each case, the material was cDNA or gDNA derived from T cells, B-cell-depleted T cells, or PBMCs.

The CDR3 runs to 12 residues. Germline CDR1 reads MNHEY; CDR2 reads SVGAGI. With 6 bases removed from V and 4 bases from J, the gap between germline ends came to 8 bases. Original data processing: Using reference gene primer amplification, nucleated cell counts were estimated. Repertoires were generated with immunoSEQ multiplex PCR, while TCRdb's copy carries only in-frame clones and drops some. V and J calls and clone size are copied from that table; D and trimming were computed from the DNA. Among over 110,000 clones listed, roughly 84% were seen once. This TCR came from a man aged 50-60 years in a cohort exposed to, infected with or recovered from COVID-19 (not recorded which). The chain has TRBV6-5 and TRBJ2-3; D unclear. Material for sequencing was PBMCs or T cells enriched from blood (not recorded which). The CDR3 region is CASRDKADTQYF. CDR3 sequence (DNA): TGTGCCAGCAGAGACAAGGCAGATACGCAGTATTTT.